This is a list of T cell receptor beta chains from one sample in a study of shared clonotypes between healthy human individuals. Profiled with immunoSEQ multiplex PCR; TCRdb holds only in-frame clones, not every one. Found here are hundreds of thousands of clones, approximately 73% of them singletons; the top ten hold 1.5% to 2%. Specimen: memory CD4+ T cells sorted from blood. The receptors were sampled from a woman in her thirties in good health. Each CDR3 is given with its conserved first and last residue. A D gene is named only where the DNA matches it firmly. The listing skips clone size in some rows; elsewhere it reads once, few, many or a size class.

abundance: NA; d_gene: NA; v_gene: TRBV4-2; j_gene: TRBJ2-2; CDR3aa: CASSQGGLGYVKTNTGELFF; CDR3nt: TGTGCCAGCAGCCAAGGGGGGTTAGGCTACGTCAAAACGAACACCGGGGAGCTGTTTTTT
abundance: NA; d_gene: NA; v_gene: TRBV9; j_gene: TRBJ1-1; CDR3aa: CASSRTGTEAFF; CDR3nt: TGTGCCAGCAGCCGCACCGGGACTGAAGCTTTCTTT
abundance: NA; d_gene: NA; v_gene: TRBV6-1; j_gene: TRBJ1-5; CDR3aa: CASSPGRAVNQPQHF; CDR3nt: TGTGCCAGCAGTCCGGGTAGGGCGGTCAATCAGCCCCAGCATTTT
abundance: NA; d_gene: NA; v_gene: TRBV18; j_gene: TRBJ1-1; CDR3aa: CASSNTQGSPNTEAFF; CDR3nt: TGTGCCAGCTCTAATACACAGGGTTCCCCGAACACTGAAGCTTTCTTT
abundance: NA; d_gene: TRBD1; v_gene: TRBV19; j_gene: TRBJ2-3; CDR3aa: CASRTGTGTDTQYF; CDR3nt: TGTGCCAGTAGAACCGGGACAGGGACAGATACGCAGTATTTT
abundance: NA; d_gene: NA; v_gene: TRBV27; j_gene: TRBJ1-1; CDR3aa: CASSHSGAGTEAFF; CDR3nt: TGTGCCAGCAGTCATAGTGGGGCAGGGACTGAAGCTTTCTTT
abundance: few; d_gene: NA; v_gene: TRBV5-4; j_gene: TRBJ1-2; CDR3aa: CASSTSTGTSYGYTF; CDR3nt: TGTGCCAGCAGCACAAGTACAGGGACGAGCTATGGCTACACCTTC
abundance: NA; d_gene: NA; v_gene: TRBV6-5; j_gene: TRBJ1-1; CDR3aa: CASGTSGALNTEAFF; CDR3nt: TGTGCCAGCGGTACCTCGGGGGCTCTTAACACTGAAGCTTTCTTT
abundance: NA; d_gene: TRBD2; v_gene: TRBV29-1; j_gene: TRBJ2-1; CDR3aa: CSVRSGGRDEQFF; CDR3nt: TGCAGCGTTCGGTCGGGAGGGCGCGATGAGCAGTTCTTC
abundance: NA; d_gene: NA; v_gene: TRBV4-1; j_gene: TRBJ1-4; CDR3aa: CASSQVRGEKLFF; CDR3nt: TGCGCCAGCAGCCAAGTCCGTGGGGAAAAACTGTTTTTT
abundance: NA; d_gene: TRBD2; v_gene: TRBV6-4; j_gene: TRBJ2-2; CDR3aa: CASSDGRANTGELFF; CDR3nt: TGTGCCAGCAGTGACGGGAGGGCCAACACCGGGGAGCTGTTTTTT
abundance: few; d_gene: NA; v_gene: TRBV10-1; j_gene: TRBJ1-1; CDR3aa: CASRATENTEAFF; CDR3nt: TGCGCCAGCAGGGCCACGGAGAACACTGAAGCTTTCTTT
abundance: once; d_gene: TRBD1; v_gene: TRBV7-9; j_gene: TRBJ2-7; CDR3aa: CASSPRQGFYEQYF; CDR3nt: TGTGCCAGCAGCCCTAGACAGGGATTCTACGAGCAGTACTTC
abundance: NA; d_gene: NA; v_gene: TRBV9; j_gene: TRBJ1-2; CDR3aa: CASSAHQKTYTF; CDR3nt: TGTGCCAGCAGCGCACATCAGAAGACCTACACCTTC
abundance: NA; d_gene: TRBD1; v_gene: TRBV7-2; j_gene: TRBJ1-2; CDR3aa: CASSFGQGANYGYTF; CDR3nt: TGTGCCAGCAGCTTCGGACAGGGGGCGAACTATGGCTACACCTTC
abundance: NA; d_gene: TRBD2; v_gene: TRBV18; j_gene: TRBJ2-3; CDR3aa: CASSTTLAGTDTQYF; CDR3nt: TGTGCCAGCTCAACAACCCTAGCGGGCACAGATACGCAGTATTTT
abundance: NA; d_gene: TRBD1; v_gene: TRBV10-3; j_gene: TRBJ2-7; CDR3aa: CATTTGQGTFEQYF; CDR3nt: TGTGCCACCACAACGGGACAGGGGACCTTCGAGCAGTACTTC
abundance: once; d_gene: NA; v_gene: TRBV11-2; j_gene: TRBJ2-3; CDR3aa: CASSLVGGMADTQYF; CDR3nt: TGTGCCAGCAGCTTAGTGGGCGGGATGGCAGATACGCAGTATTTT
abundance: once; d_gene: NA; v_gene: TRBV4-1; j_gene: TRBJ1-5; CDR3aa: CASSQVGNQPQHF; CDR3nt: TGCGCCAGCAGCCAAGTCGGAAATCAGCCCCAGCATTTT
abundance: NA; d_gene: NA; v_gene: TRBV4-2; j_gene: TRBJ1-1; CDR3aa: CASSQDRGNTEAFF; CDR3nt: TGTGCCAGCAGCCAAGACAGGGGGAACACTGAAGCTTTCTTT
abundance: NA; d_gene: NA; v_gene: TRBV29-1; j_gene: TRBJ2-1; CDR3aa: CSVGYRLFDEQFF; CDR3nt: TGCAGCGTTGGGTATCGGCTATTCGATGAGCAGTTCTTC
abundance: once; d_gene: NA; v_gene: TRBV7-9; j_gene: TRBJ2-1; CDR3aa: CASSSYRENEQFF; CDR3nt: TGTGCCAGCAGCTCGTACAGGGAAAATGAGCAGTTCTTC
abundance: NA; d_gene: NA; v_gene: TRBV9; j_gene: TRBJ2-1; CDR3aa: CASSGIPSVSYNEQFF; CDR3nt: TGTGCCAGCAGCGGGATACCTAGCGTCTCCTACAATGAGCAGTTCTTC
abundance: NA; d_gene: NA; v_gene: TRBV5-4; j_gene: TRBJ2-3; CDR3aa: CASSLGSTDTQYF; CDR3nt: TGTGCCAGCAGCTTGGGCTCCACAGATACGCAGTATTTT
abundance: NA; d_gene: TRBD1; v_gene: TRBV18; j_gene: TRBJ2-5; CDR3aa: CASSTGQGAFTETQYF; CDR3nt: TGTGCCAGCTCAACGGGACAGGGGGCATTCACAGAGACCCAGTACTTC
abundance: NA; d_gene: NA; v_gene: TRBV2; j_gene: TRBJ2-1; CDR3aa: CASRWGNEQFF; CDR3nt: TGTGCCAGCAGATGGGGGAATGAGCAGTTCTTC
abundance: few; d_gene: TRBD1; v_gene: TRBV2; j_gene: TRBJ1-4; CDR3aa: CASRRDSEKLFF; CDR3nt: TGTGCCAGCAGGAGGGACAGTGAAAAACTGTTTTTT
abundance: NA; d_gene: NA; v_gene: TRBV11-2; j_gene: TRBJ2-7; CDR3aa: CASSLVGEQYF; CDR3nt: TGTGCCAGCAGCCTGGTGGGAGAGCAGTACTTC
abundance: few; d_gene: NA; v_gene: TRBV28; j_gene: TRBJ1-2; CDR3aa: CASSGTSNYGYTF; CDR3nt: TGTGCCAGCAGTGGGACGTCTAACTATGGCTACACCTTC
abundance: NA; d_gene: TRBD2; v_gene: TRBV5-1; j_gene: TRBJ2-1; CDR3aa: CASSLEGLAGVRNEQFF; CDR3nt: TGCGCCAGCAGCTTGGAGGGGCTAGCGGGAGTGAGGAATGAGCAGTTCTTC
abundance: few; d_gene: TRBD1; v_gene: TRBV5-1; j_gene: TRBJ1-1; CDR3aa: CASSGDRVGEAFF; CDR3nt: TGCGCCAGCAGCGGAGACAGGGTAGGTGAAGCTTTCTTT
abundance: NA; d_gene: NA; v_gene: TRBV6-5; j_gene: TRBJ1-1; CDR3aa: CASSYWDSGTEAFF; CDR3nt: TGTGCCAGCAGTTACTGGGATTCGGGCACTGAAGCTTTCTTT
abundance: NA; d_gene: TRBD1; v_gene: TRBV28; j_gene: TRBJ1-5; CDR3aa: CATTGGAGQPQHF; CDR3nt: TGTGCCACGACAGGGGGCGCGGGGCAGCCCCAGCATTTT
abundance: few; d_gene: TRBD1; v_gene: TRBV6-1; j_gene: TRBJ1-1; CDR3aa: CASSDPPDRATEAFF; CDR3nt: TGTGCCAGCAGTGACCCCCCGGACAGGGCCACTGAAGCTTTCTTT
abundance: NA; d_gene: NA; v_gene: TRBV15; j_gene: TRBJ1-2; CDR3aa: CATSRGDSLNYGYTF; CDR3nt: TGTGCCACCAGCAGAGGAGACAGCCTTAACTATGGCTACACCTTC
abundance: NA; d_gene: NA; v_gene: TRBV5-1; j_gene: TRBJ1-4; CDR3aa: CASSLDPGQGVNEKLFF; CDR3nt: TGCGCCAGCAGCTTGGATCCGGGCCAGGGAGTCAATGAAAAACTGTTTTTT
abundance: NA; d_gene: TRBD2; v_gene: TRBV7-7; j_gene: TRBJ2-1; CDR3aa: CASSLWGGPPNEQFF; CDR3nt: TGTGCCAGCAGCTTATGGGGAGGGCCACCCAATGAGCAGTTCTTC
abundance: few; d_gene: TRBD2; v_gene: TRBV27; j_gene: TRBJ2-2; CDR3aa: CASSPRGGTSGGGELFF; CDR3nt: TGTGCCAGCAGTCCTAGGGGAGGGACTAGCGGGGGCGGGGAGCTGTTTTTT
abundance: NA; d_gene: NA; v_gene: TRBV5-4; j_gene: TRBJ2-1; CDR3aa: CASSPAGSSYNEQFF; CDR3nt: TGTGCCAGCAGCCCAGCGGGCTCCTCCTACAATGAGCAGTTCTTC
abundance: NA; d_gene: NA; v_gene: TRBV19; j_gene: TRBJ1-1; CDR3aa: CASSTFRTEAFF; CDR3nt: TGTGCCAGTAGTACATTTCGGACTGAAGCTTTCTTT
abundance: few; d_gene: NA; v_gene: TRBV30; j_gene: TRBJ1-5; CDR3aa: CAWSVAAGRNQPQHF; CDR3nt: TGTGCCTGGAGTGTAGCGGCAGGGCGCAATCAGCCCCAGCATTTT
abundance: NA; d_gene: NA; v_gene: TRBV30; j_gene: TRBJ2-2; CDR3aa: CAWSGSDAGELFF; CDR3nt: TGTGCCTGGAGTGGATCAGATGCCGGGGAGCTGTTTTTT
abundance: NA; d_gene: TRBD1; v_gene: TRBV5-1; j_gene: TRBJ1-6; CDR3aa: CASSLQTGVLSPLHF; CDR3nt: TGCGCCAGCAGCCTACAGACAGGGGTGTTGTCACCCCTCCACTTT